This T cell receptor (beta chain) came from a study of T-cell reconstitution after alpha-beta-depleted transplantation in children. Remarks on this clonotype: This may come from a read error, since a much larger clone is one base off.

The germline V and J ends were trimmed by 5 bases and 2 bases, with 17 bases remaining between them. The CDR3 length is 17 residues. Germline V gene sequence: CDR1 SGDLS, CDR2 YYNGEE. The authors prepared the TCRbeta library with unique molecular identifiers. Each CDR3 protein is one row after TCRdb ran MiXCR on the PCR reads. The data contain 260,000 or so distinct CDR3 sequences, around 13% of them seen just once; the ten biggest clones take up over 2%. This sequence originates from a human donor who donated a stem cell graft to a child with acute lymphoblastic leukemia. The chain is built from TRBV9 and TRBJ2-6; D might be TRBD2 (5 bases). The sequencing here drew on PBMCs from the stem cell graft donor, taken from the stem cell graft. CDR3 region: CASSAPHGGAGANVLTF. In DNA, the CDR3 is TGTGCCAGCAGTGCTCCCCATGGAGGTGCTGGGGCCAACGTCCTGACTTTC.